A single sample is the source of the 30 T cell receptor beta chains below, sequenced in a study of blood T cell repertoires in COVID-19. TCRdb's copy holds only in-frame clones and misses some; the assay was immunoSEQ multiplex PCR. The top ten hold around 4.4% of the sample, which has roughly 69,000 clones, less than 90% seen once. Sequencing was performed on peripheral blood. The receptors derive from a man aged 45 to 65 with active COVID-19.

The V call is TRBV19, the J call TRBJ1-5; D gene uncertain. There are 13 residues in the CDR3. The ends were cut back, 3 bases at V and 6 bases at J, with 9 bases in the middle. The germline V gene has CDR1 LNHDA and CDR2 SQIVND (reference sequence). The CDR3 nucleotides read TGTGCCAGTAGTATGCGGGCAGTTCAGCCCCAGCATTTT. Encoded protein: CASSMRAVQPQHF.

The V call is TRBV24-1, the J call TRBJ2-1, with 7 bases fitting TRBD2. There are 15 residues in the CDR3. Germline V gene data show CDR1 as KGHDR and CDR2 as SFDVKD. V lost 3 bases, J lost 5 bases, and 6 bases stayed unmatched. CDR3 sequence reads: CATSDPGGYHNEQFF. DNA for the CDR3: TGTGCCACCAGTGATCCCGGGGGGTATCACAATGAGCAGTTCTTC.

V usage is TRBV5-1 and J usage is TRBJ2-3; 7 bases line up with TRBD1. The germline gives CDR1 SGHRS, CDR2 YFSETQ. V was clipped by 4 bases and J by 1 base; unmatched bases: 3. The CDR3 runs 14 residues. The CDR3 sequence is CASSTGTGTDTQYF. The DNA for the CDR3 is TGCGCCAGCAGCACCGGGACAGGCACAGATACGCAGTATTTT. The whole variable domain, filled in from reference TRBV5-1 and TRBJ2-3, reads KAGVTQTPRYLIKTRGQQVTLSCSPISGHRSVSWYQQTPGQGLQFLFEYFSETQRNKGNFPGRFSGRQFSNSRSEMNVSTLELGDSALYLCASSTGTGTDTQYFGPGTRLTVL.

J is TRBJ2-5 and V is TRBV5-6; 9 positions match TRBD1. This CDR3 spans 17 amino acids. Looked up from germline, CDR1 is SGHDT and CDR2 is YYEEEE. With 2 bases clipped from V and 2 bases from J, the junction kept 10 bases outside the gene matches. This chain's CDR3 is CASSLRTGVRIQETQYF. The CDR3 DNA reads TGTGCCAGCAGCTTAAGGACAGGGGTTCGGATACAAGAGACCCAGTACTTC.

This clone was picked up a small number of times. The rearrangement uses TRBV6-6 and TRBJ1-5; the D is unclear. The germline V gene encodes CDR1 MNHNY and CDR2 SVGAGI (reference sequence). The CDR3 runs 14 residues. With 5 bases removed from V and 3 bases from J, the gap between germline ends came to 11 bases. CDR3 sequence: CASSPPGYNQPQHF. CDR3 coding DNA: TGTGCCAGCAGTCCCCCGGGGTACAATCAGCCCCAGCATTTT.

Regarding this clone: The junction departs from germline at one end; a sequencing error may be responsible. The chain couples TRBV7-2 to TRBJ2-3; TRBD2 matches at 8 bases. CDR3 size: 15 residues. Germline V gene sequence: CDR1 SGHTA, CDR2 FQGNSA. In DNA form, the CDR3 reads TGTGCCAGCGGCTTACGGGGGGGAGCTGCAGATACGCAGTATTTT. This gives the protein CASGLRGGAADTQYF. The whole variable domain, filled in from reference TRBV7-2 and TRBJ2-3, reads GAGVSQSPSNKVTEKGKDVELRCDPISGHTALYWYRQSLGQGLEFLIYFQGNSAPDKSGLPSDRFSAERTGGSVSTLTIQRTQQEDSAVYLCASGLRGGAADTQYFGPGTRLTVL.

This clone appeared a single time. The chain couples TRBV5-5 to TRBJ1-1; weak D call: TRBD1 (5 bases). Trimming left V 0 bases short and J 2 bases short, with 8 bases between. The CDR3 is 14 amino acids. Germline-derived CDR1 and CDR2 are SGHKS and YYEKEE (reference sequence). CDR3 sequence (DNA): TGTGCCAGCAGCTTGGCCGGGGGTAACACTGAAGCTTTCTTT. Its translation: CASSLAGGNTEAFF.

The chain carries TRBV2 and TRBJ1-2; 10 nucleotides line up with TRBD1. V was pared by 7 bases and J by 8 bases, with 7 bases of the junction left unmatched. Per the germline V gene, CDR1 is SNHLY and CDR2 is FYNNEI. This CDR3 is 13 amino acids long. The CDR3 here is CASTTGGWQGYTF. DNA of the CDR3: TGTGCCAGCACGACAGGGGGCTGGCAGGGCTACACCTTC. The entire variable domain, with the rest obtained from reference TRBV2 and TRBJ1-2, is as follows: EPEVTQTPSHQVTQMGQEVILRCVPISNHLYFYWYRQILGQKVEFLVSFYNNEISEKSEIFDDQFSVERPDGSNFTLKIRSTKLEDSAMYFCASTTGGWQGYTFGSGTRLTVV.

The rearrangement links TRBV6-2 or TRBV6-3 to TRBJ1-3; 9 positions match TRBD1. From germline, CDR1 is MNHEY and CDR2 SVGEGT. V dropped 2 bases and J dropped 4; count of bases not matched to a gene: 12. The CDR3 totals 18 residues. CDR3 nucleotides: TGTGCCAGCAGTTACACGACCGGGACAGGGATTACGGGAAACACCATATATTTT. Residues: CASSYTTGTGITGNTIYF.

This chain connects TRBV6-6 to TRBJ1-1; 12 bases map to TRBD1. Germline loops: CDR1 MNHNY, CDR2 SVGAGI (reference sequence). This CDR3 has 17 amino acids. Trimming removed 6 bases from V and 6 bases from J; junction bases left unmatched: 14. CDR3 sequence (DNA): TGTGCCAGCAGCCGACACGGGACAGGGGGCAAGAGATCTGAAGCTTTCTTT. Translated: CASSRHGTGGKRSEAFF.

The V gene is TRBV4-2, the J gene TRBJ1-4; the match to TRBD1 covers 7 bases. Trimming removed 3 bases from V and 5 bases from J; junction bases left unmatched: 9. The CDR3 totals 16 residues. Germline V CDR1 and CDR2: LGHNA, YNFKEQ. The CDR3 nucleotides read TGTGCCAGCAGCCACGGACAGGACAGAAAGAATGAAAAACTGTTTTTT. Translated: CASSHGQDRKNEKLFF.

The chain employs TRBV19 and TRBJ2-5, with 10 bases fitting TRBD2. Germline V gene data show CDR1 as LNHDA and CDR2 as SQIVND (reference sequence). The CDR3 contains 14 residues. V dropped 5 bases and J dropped 3; count of bases not matched to a gene: 3. CDR3 loop: CASSLAGVKETQYF. The CDR3 DNA reads TGTGCCAGTAGTCTAGCGGGAGTTAAAGAGACCCAGTACTTC.

The V and J genes are TRBV2 and TRBJ2-1, with D uncertain. Deletions cut 1 base from V and 10 bases from J, with 5 bases between. CDR1 is SNHLY, CDR2 FYNNEI, per germline. The CDR3 consists of 11 residues. The chain's CDR3 is CASSEVTEQFF. The CDR3 nucleotides are TGTGCCAGCAGTGAAGTAACAGAGCAGTTCTTC.

The CDR3 reads CASSLRYGYEQYF. In DNA form, the CDR3 reads TGTGCCAGCAGCCTGCGATACGGCTACGAGCAGTACTTC. V usage is TRBV4-2 and J usage is TRBJ2-7; no clear D gene. CDR1 LGHNA and CDR2 YNFKEQ come from the germline V gene. Trimming shortened V by 4 bases and J by 3 bases, and 10 bases separated the two germline ends. There are 13 residues in the CDR3.

V usage is TRBV7-7 and J usage is TRBJ2-7; 12 nucleotides agree with TRBD2. CDR3 size: 15 residues. V trimming: 5 bases; J trimming: 6 bases; junction bases outside the gene matches: 8. In germline, CDR1 is SSHAT, CDR2 FNYEAQ (reference sequence). The CDR3 region has the DNA TGTGCCAGCAGCCCGACTAGCGGGAGAGATGGCGAGCAGTACTTC. It specifies CASSPTSGRDGEQYF.

J is TRBJ1-4 and V is TRBV5-6; D uncertain. Per the germline V gene, CDR1 is SGHDT and CDR2 is YYEEEE. Trimming removed 2 bases from V and 6 bases from J, with 14 bases in between. The CDR3 totals 15 residues. The CDR3 DNA sequence: TGTGCCAGCAGCTTTTCCAACCGTGGCTATGAAAAACTGTTTTTT. It is translated as CASSFSNRGYEKLFF.

This chain joins TRBV6-5 and TRBJ2-7; 9 bases align to TRBD1. V shed 7 bases, J shed 2 bases, and the junction held 9 bases outside the gene matches. CDR1 and CDR2 (germline): MNHEY, SVGAGI. This CDR3 is 15 amino acids long. The CDR3 protein is CASTRTGAFAYEQYF. CDR3 DNA sequence: TGTGCCAGCACTAGGACAGGGGCTTTTGCCTACGAGCAGTACTTC.

This clone has just one count. The CDR3 here is CASSSRSPLGTGELFF. CDR3 DNA: TGTGCCAGCAGCTCAAGATCCCCCCTAGGCACCGGGGAGCTGTTTTTT. The chain employs TRBV3-1 (or the pseudogene TRBV3-2) and TRBJ2-2, with D unresolved. With 5 bases removed from V and 4 bases from J, the gap between germline ends came to 17 bases. The CDR3 contains 16 residues. Germline values: CDR1 LGHDT, CDR2 YNNKEL (reference sequence).

This chain connects TRBV3-1 (or the pseudogene TRBV3-2) to TRBJ2-3, with 11 bases aligning to TRBD1. The V segment lost 2 bases and the J segment 3 bases; nucleotides outside the gene matches: 10. Germline CDR1 is LGHDT and CDR2 is YNNKEL (reference sequence). CDR3 length equals 18 residues. CDR3 protein: CASSQTHGTGGGTDTQYF. CDR3 coding DNA: TGTGCCAGCAGCCAAACCCACGGGACAGGGGGAGGAACAGATACGCAGTATTTT.

This clone was seen only once. The rearrangement uses TRBV18 and TRBJ2-3; 7 nucleotides align to TRBD2. CDR1 is KGHSH and CDR2 is LQKENI in the germline V gene. This CDR3 has 14 amino acids. V lost 2 bases to trimming and J lost 8 bases; unmatched junction nucleotides: 7. The CDR3 bases are TGTGCCAGCTCACCAGGAGCGACGGGGGGTACGCAGTATTTT. This codes for CASSPGATGGTQYF.

The chain employs TRBV28 and TRBJ2-5, with 10 nucleotides matching TRBD1. Trimming at V came to 3 bases and at J to 2 bases, leaving 12 bases not matched to a gene. The CDR3 loop spans 18 amino acids. Germline values: CDR1 MDHEN, CDR2 SYDVKM. This CDR3 is CASSFGVGGTGEQETQYF. The CDR3 region has the DNA TGTGCCAGCAGTTTTGGGGTTGGTGGGACAGGGGAGCAAGAGACCCAGTACTTC.

The chain combines TRBV24-1 with TRBJ1-5, with TRBD1 matching 7 bases. This CDR3 has 15 residues. Per the germline V gene, CDR1 is KGHDR and CDR2 is SFDVKD. With 6 bases clipped from V and 3 bases from J, the junction kept 7 bases outside the gene matches. CDR3 amino acids: CATSTGQNNNQPQHF. CDR3 DNA: TGTGCCACCAGTACGGGACAGAACAACAATCAGCCCCAGCATTTT.

The chain combines TRBV11-1 with TRBJ1-1; D not certain. V was pared by 2 bases and J by 2 bases, with 9 bases between. CDR3 length: 14 amino acids. Germline loops: CDR1 SGHAT, CDR2 FQDESV (reference sequence). The CDR3 spells CASSLRAVNTEAFF. The CDR3 DNA is TGTGCCAGCAGCTTACGTGCGGTAAACACTGAAGCTTTCTTT. Filled out from reference TRBV11-1 and TRBJ1-1, the complete variable domain reads EAEVAQSPRYKITEKSQAVAFWCDPISGHATLYWYRQILGQGPELLVQFQDESVVDDSQLPKDRFSAERLKGVDSTLKIQPAELGDSAMYLCASSLRAVNTEAFFGQGTRLTVV.

This chain links TRBV6-6 with TRBJ2-1; 11 nucleotides line up with TRBD2. The V gene end was trimmed by 2 bases and the J gene end by 8 bases; junction bases not matched to a gene: 8. Germline V gives CDR1 MNHNY, CDR2 SVGAGI (reference sequence). CDR3 length: 16 residues. The CDR3 bases are TGTGCCAGCAGTTACGCCCGACTAGCGGGGCTCGATGAGCAGTTCTTC. Residues: CASSYARLAGLDEQFF.

The chain carries TRBV20-1 and TRBJ2-1, with 10 bases identical to TRBD2. The CDR3 runs 14 residues. CDR1 and CDR2 (germline): DFQATT, SNEGSKA (reference sequence). J gave up 4 bases and V 3 bases, and 3 bases lay outside the gene matches. The CDR3 DNA is TGCAGTGCTAGTGTAGCGGGGGGATACAATGAGCAGTTCTTC. Its protein is CSASVAGGYNEQFF.

The gene calls are TRBV6-1 and TRBJ1-1; a weak D match, TRBD1 (5 bases). CDR3 length: 14 residues. Trimming took 2 bases from V and 3 from J, leaving 10 bases between them. CDR1 is MNHNS, CDR2 SASEGT, per germline. The CDR3 DNA reads as TGTGCCAGCAGTGAACAGGGTGGGGACACTGAAGCTTTCTTT. It yields the protein CASSEQGGDTEAFF.

The chain has TRBV6-1 and TRBJ2-5; 8 positions agree with TRBD1. This CDR3 contains 15 residues. CDR1 and CDR2 (germline): MNHNS, SASEGT. With 1 base clipped from V and 5 bases from J, the junction kept 6 bases outside the gene matches. The CDR3 loop reads CASSEVAGGGETQYF. The CDR3 DNA follows: TGTGCCAGCAGTGAAGTAGCAGGGGGCGGGGAGACCCAGTACTTC.

This rearrangement joins TRBV13 to TRBJ2-3; TRBD2 might be the D (6 bases). V lost 5 bases and J lost 4, with 10 bases in between. The CDR3 spans 13 residues. From germline, CDR1 is PRHDT and CDR2 FYEKMQ (reference sequence). CDR3 DNA: TGTGCCAGCAGCAGAACGGGAGCAGATACGCAGTATTTT. Amino acids: CASSRTGADTQYF. The full variable domain, its missing parts supplied by reference TRBV13 and TRBJ2-3, is AAGVIQSPRHLIKEKRETATLKCYPIPRHDTVYWYQQGPGQDPQFLISFYEKMQSDKGSIPDRFSAQQFSDYHSELNMSSLELGDSALYFCASSRTGADTQYFGPGTRLTVL.

J is TRBJ1-5 and V is TRBV2; D is possibly TRBD1 (6 bases). This CDR3 has 14 residues. Germline CDR1 is SNHLY and CDR2 is FYNNEI. Trimming cost V 8 bases and J 1 base, with 12 bases left between them. This CDR3 is CASATGWSNQPQHF. The DNA for the CDR3 is TGTGCCAGCGCAACAGGGTGGAGCAATCAGCCCCAGCATTTT.

The chain is built from TRBV2 and TRBJ2-3; the D gene is possibly TRBD1 (5 bases). The CDR3 has 15 residues. The V end was cut by 6 bases, the J end by 0 bases, with 13 bases between. Germline V lookup: CDR1 SNHLY, CDR2 FYNNEI. DNA for the CDR3: TGTGCCAGCAGGCTGACAGAGTTAAGCACAGATACGCAGTATTTT. As protein: CASRLTELSTDTQYF. Complete variable domain (other parts from reference TRBV2 and TRBJ2-3): EPEVTQTPSHQVTQMGQEVILRCVPISNHLYFYWYRQILGQKVEFLVSFYNNEISEKSEIFDDQFSVERPDGSNFTLKIRSTKLEDSAMYFCASRLTELSTDTQYFGPGTRLTVL.